Described below is a single TCR beta chain sequence and its context. The clone's antigen remains unknown. Base qualities were left out, and no much larger clone turns up one base away. This record comes from a study of shared clonotypes between healthy human individuals (dated by TCRdb to about 2020). About the investigation overall: Two women and a few men aged 18 to 49 years were included in the cohort. For each donor, CD4 naive and CD4 memory were each given three plates, CD8 naive was given two plates, and CD8 memory was given one plate. To estimate repertoire size and how much clonotypes are shared between individuals, the study performed deep sequencing of blood TCR repertoires from 4 to 6 healthy adults. To increase sequencing depth and limit assay-specific biases, TCR repertoire library preparation and sequencing were carried out by different laboratories using diverse techniques. Each donor's leukapheresis produced roughly between roughly 0.85 and 10 billion PBMCs.

Donors were healthy HIV-negative adults with no recently reported acute infections or vaccinations. Only Caucasian adults living in Nashville, Tennessee, USA were represented among the donors. CD4+ T cells were enriched through magnetic negative selection, after which naive cells were positively selected on CD45RA and the remaining negative fraction served as the memory subset. After blood collection by leukapheresis, PBMCs were isolated using Ficoll-Histopaque density gradient centrifugation and then cryopreserved in the vapor phase of liquid nitrogen. Analytical flow cytometry was used to check the purity and quantity of each magnetically sorted T cell population. From each sorted fraction, genomic DNA was isolated and quantified by UV absorbance on a Nanodrop 2000c. Using the deep immunoSEQ assay, multiplex PCR amplified TCR CDR3 regions from genomic DNA. Genomic DNA extracted from each cell subset was distributed evenly over all wells of several immunoSEQ 96-well plates, and each plate served as one replicate. For sorted subsets, each replicate PCR was loaded with about 0.2 ug genomic DNA, equivalent to approximately 27,000 T cell genomes. The purified libraries were quantified using a Qubit 3.0 fluorometer, sized with a Bioanalyzer 2100, and then quantified again using the KAPA Library Quantification kit. Each immunoSEQ 96-well plate was sequenced on its own single-read 150-cycle Illumina NextSeq 550 flow cell. In the paper's pipeline: Because the immunoSEQ output held only junctional sequences and lacked quality scores, the filtering could not match the filtering applied to full-length reads. Sequences were annotated with PyIR, a Python wrapper for IgBLAST v1.9, and V/J genes and CDR3 were assigned using IMGT germline references. Any read was removed if the V/J assignment was weak (E-value above 1e-6), the CDR3 was missing, or the read contained stop codons, out-of-frame junctions, or ambiguous translated residues. A V3J clonotype was defined by an identical inferred V gene, J gene, and CDR3 amino acid sequence. Percentage overlap between repertoires was calculated by dividing the number of shared unique clonotypes by the size of the smaller repertoire. RTK rarefaction, the Chao1 estimator, and Recon v2.1 estimates of unobserved clonotypes were used to assess repertoire richness. OLGA was used to compute generation probabilities for all TCRbeta clonotypes that the gDNA method yielded from a few donors. In its TCRdb copy, this immuneACCESS table keeps in-frame sequences only and misses some clones. Where compared with another copy, unresolved V genes explain less than half of these, and the others have no known cause. That table gives V, J and clone size, and the DNA gave D and trimming. The sample table records 2 million to 2.5 million clones; nearly 97% of these occur just once. Around 0.13% of the sample rests with the top ten.

The CDR3 numbers 15 residues from cysteine through phenylalanine. Of all the DNA, just the CDR3 is kept, 45 bases in frame from base 1. CDR1 and CDR2 are read off the germline V gene as MNHEY and SVGAGI. V loses 5 bases of germline sequence and J loses 3 bases, and the interval between the two ends is 17 bases. On the study overall, not on this receptor specifically: Sampling was limited to blood, and TCR repertoires in tissue likely differ from TCR repertoires in blood. Clonotypes shared by all four sorted-subset donors showed higher generation probabilities than non-shared clonotypes. Based on pairwise subsampling, the degree of clonotype sharing among donors was expected to be affected by sequencing depth. The small number of donors limited the genetic and exposure-history diversity represented. Naive subsets generally had larger estimated clonotype richness than memory subsets did. When several donors were compared, the shared fraction of clonotypes was about 5% for naive CD4, less than 4% for naive CD8, 2.3% for memory CD4, and 0.4% for memory CD8. Even with the large sequencing depth, rarefaction of the sorted-subset datasets indicated that sequencing was incomplete.

Here the chain combines TRBV6-5 and TRBJ2-7; the D segment could be TRBD2, given 5 matching bases. This clonotype originated in a man in his late teens or twenties in good health. Sequencing was carried out using naive CD4+ T cells sorted from blood. The cell subset or site label corresponds to: CD45RA+ positively selected. Here is the DNA: TGTGCCAGCAGTCCTTCCGGGGTTTTGGACTACGAGCAGTACTTC. It translates to CASSPSGVLDYEQYF.